These T cell receptor beta chains were read from a single sample in a study of cytomegalovirus exposure and HLA in healthy donors. Here immunoSEQ multiplex PCR was the method, and the copy in TCRdb shows in-frame clones only, minus some. The sample consists of approximately 160,000 clones, around 86% of them appearing once. The sequenced sample consisted of PBMCs. The receptors stem from a man aged 50-59 years in good health and CMV-seropositive. Both conserved end residues are part of each CDR3. The order of the fields is V gene, D gene, J gene, CDR3 protein. D genes are given only for firm matches.

>TRBV9|.|TRBJ2-2
CASSVVSPGELFF
>TRBV7-9|.|TRBJ2-5
CASSERNQETQYF
>TRBV10-1|.|TRBJ2-3
CASSEQSGTDTQYF
>TRBV30|.|TRBJ1-1
CAWSRGGPLMNTEAFF
>TRBV7-6|.|TRBJ2-7
CASSLGAGYEQYF
>TRBV4-1|.|TRBJ2-2
CASSQVKAGVNTGELFF
>TRBV28|.|TRBJ2-3
CASSLRTRRGTDTQYF
>TRBV19|.|TRBJ2-1
CASSLYNEQFF
>TRBV5-5|.|TRBJ1-4
CASSLGARVGTTNEKLFF
>TRBV5-1|TRBD1|TRBJ2-1
CASSLGNRGSDNEQFF
>TRBV19|.|TRBJ1-2
CASSTRRGSGYGYTF
>TRBV5-6|.|TRBJ2-6
CASSASSGANVLTF
>TRBV28|.|TRBJ2-2
CASSSPTSGTGELFF
>TRBV9|.|TRBJ2-7
CASSVGSVTPYEQYF
>TRBV27|TRBD2|TRBJ2-1
CASKPLASLDNEQFF
>TRBV19|TRBD1|TRBJ1-1
CASSTPDRATEAFF
>TRBV6-5|TRBD1|.
CASSYGRDRASYEQYF
>TRBV28|.|TRBJ1-5
CASSLTGVGNQPQHF
>TRBV7-9|.|TRBJ1-6
CASSFGGESPLHF
>TRBV12-2|.|TRBJ2-5
CASRLESGGEGLHGETQYF
>TRBV30|.|TRBJ2-7
CAWSGREYEQYF
>TRBV5-1|TRBD1|TRBJ2-7
CASRATGITYEQYF
>TRBV7-3|TRBD2|TRBJ2-3
CASSLTSGVGDTQYF
>TRBV6-5|TRBD1|TRBJ2-7
CASSSRQGSYEQYF
>TRBV30|.|TRBJ1-2
CAWSVRQLGGGYTF